These 8 T cell receptor beta chains originate from one sample sequenced in a study of blood T cells in healthy people across ages. A second PCR, run for roughly 7 to 12 cycles, used a sample-barcoded 5' primer plus a J-beta primer mix. Each CDR3 protein is one row after TCRdb ran MiXCR on the 5' RACE reads. The sample has over 1,500,000 distinct CDR3 sequences; 39% are singletons. Sequencing was done on a sample of blood. Source of these receptors: a human donor in good health.

This clonotype was detected a few times. The J gene is TRBJ1-2, the V gene TRBV3-1; 7 bases align to TRBD1. Germline CDR1 and CDR2: LGHDT and YNNKEL (reference sequence). Trimming removed 10 bases from V and 4 bases from J; junction bases left unmatched: 9. There are 13 residues in the CDR3. In DNA, the CDR3 is TGTGCCACAACGGGACAGCCAGGCTATGGCTACACCTTC. It codes for CATTGQPGYGYTF.

This clonotype was seen only a few times. The chain couples TRBV6-5 to TRBJ1-2; D gene unclear. Germline V gene sequence: CDR1 MNHEY, CDR2 SVGAGI. The CDR3 has 12 residues. Deletions cut 2 bases from V and 8 bases from J, with 9 bases between. The CDR3 DNA sequence: TGTGCCAGCAGTTACGGAGCGGAAGGCTACACCTTC. Translation: CASSYGAEGYTF.

There are a few counts of this clonotype. The chain has TRBV7-9 and TRBJ2-5, with no clear D. Trimming stripped 10 bases from V and 1 base from J, with 10 bases between. The length of the CDR3 is 12 residues. Germline V CDR1 and CDR2: SEHNR, FQNEAQ (reference sequence). In nucleotides, the CDR3 is TGTGCCATCGCTGGCTCCCAAGAGACCCAGTACTTC. As protein: CAIAGSQETQYF.

The chain has TRBV6-6 and TRBJ2-7; maybe TRBD1 (6 bases). Trimming stripped 1 base from V and 4 bases from J, with 14 bases between. The CDR3 totals 15 residues. CDR1 and CDR2 (germline): MNHNY, SVGAGI (reference sequence). The CDR3 sequence is CASSYFPTGDYEQYF. DNA for the CDR3: TGTGCCAGCAGTTACTTCCCGACAGGAGATTACGAGCAGTACTTC.

The chain links TRBV29-1 to TRBJ1-1; D is unclear. V lost 7 bases and J 7 bases, leaving 10 bases between the germline ends. There are 10 residues in the CDR3. CDR1 is SQVTM and CDR2 is ANQGSEA in the germline V gene. The CDR3 loop is CSGLGSEAFF. CDR3 DNA: TGCAGCGGCTTGGGGAGTGAAGCTTTCTTT.

The gene calls are TRBV12-3 or TRBV12-4 and TRBJ1-6, with D perhaps TRBD1 (5 bases). V was pared by 3 bases and J by 2 bases, with 14 bases between. The CDR3 sequence is 17 residues long. The CDR3 DNA reads TGTGCCAGCAGTTTCCGACAGTCGGACGCCTATAATTCACCCCTCCACTTT. Translation: CASSFRQSDAYNSPLHF.

Many counts were recorded for this clonotype. The rearrangement links TRBV11-2 to TRBJ1-2; D not resolved. Germline loops: CDR1 SGHAT, CDR2 FQNNGV. Between the trimmed V and J ends, which lost 6 bases and 0 bases, there was a span of 8 bases. CDR3 size: 13 residues. The CDR3 DNA reads TGTGCCAGCAGTCCAAGTTCTAACTATGGCTACACCTTC. It translates to CASSPSSNYGYTF.

This clonotype has just one count. This sequence may be a read error, since a much larger clone differs from it by one base. V is TRBV4-3 and J is TRBJ2-7; D possibly corresponds to TRBD2 (5 bases). In germline, CDR1 is LGHNA, CDR2 YSLEER. The length of the CDR3 is 16 residues. The V end was cut by 2 bases, the J end by 9 bases, with 23 bases between. Here the CDR3 reads CASSQRGVRLSPRQYF. The CDR3, as DNA: TGCGCCAGCAGCCAACGGGGAGTGCGGTTATCCCCTAGGCAGTACTTC.